This T cell receptor (beta chain) was identified in a study of cytomegalovirus exposure and HLA in healthy donors. In the PCR, 60 Vbeta and 13 Jbeta primers were used. The data were produced by immunoSEQ multiplex PCR, yet TCRdb's version contains in-frame clones alone and is incomplete. This listing includes about 200,000 clones. Study-wide results and caveats: It was reported that TCR beta sequences correctly inferred the HLA-A and HLA-B alleles for most subjects. Around 160 TCR beta chains were listed as cytomegalovirus-associated.

CDR3 length: 15 amino acids. Per germline, CDR1 MGHDK and CDR2 SYGVNS. Trimming stripped 4 bases from V and 7 bases from J, with 17 bases between. Details on this clone: What it recognizes is unknown.

The chain has TRBV25-1 and TRBJ2-1, with D tentatively TRBD1 (7 bases). The sample taken for sequencing was PBMCs. This receptor was taken from a girl aged 2 to 9 in good health and CMV-seropositive. CDR3 in DNA: TGTGCCAGCAGTGCCTCAGGAGGGGGCTTTAATGAGCAGTTCTTC. Residues: CASSASGGGFNEQFF.